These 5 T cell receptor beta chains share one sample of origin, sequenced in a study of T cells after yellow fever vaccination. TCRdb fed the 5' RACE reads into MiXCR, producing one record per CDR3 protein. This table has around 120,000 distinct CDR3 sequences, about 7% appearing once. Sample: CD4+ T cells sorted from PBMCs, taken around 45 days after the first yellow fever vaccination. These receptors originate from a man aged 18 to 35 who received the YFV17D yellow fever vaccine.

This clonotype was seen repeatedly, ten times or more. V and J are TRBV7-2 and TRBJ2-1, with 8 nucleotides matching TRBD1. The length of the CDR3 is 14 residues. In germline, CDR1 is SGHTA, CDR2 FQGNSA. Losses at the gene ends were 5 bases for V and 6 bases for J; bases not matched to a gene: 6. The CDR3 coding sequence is TGTGCCAGCAGCCCTGGGACAGGCCTCAATGAGCAGTTCTTC. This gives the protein CASSPGTGLNEQFF. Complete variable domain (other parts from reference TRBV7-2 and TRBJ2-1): GAGVSQSPSNKVTEKGKDVELRCDPISGHTALYWYRQSLGQGLEFLIYFQGNSAPDKSGLPSDRFSAERTGGSVSTLTIQRTQQEDSAVYLCASSPGTGLNEQFFGPGTRLTVL.

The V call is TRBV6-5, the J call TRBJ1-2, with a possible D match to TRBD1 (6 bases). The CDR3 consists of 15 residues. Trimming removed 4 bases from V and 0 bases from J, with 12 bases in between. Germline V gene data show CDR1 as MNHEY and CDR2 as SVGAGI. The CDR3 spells CASSSRTVTNYGYTF. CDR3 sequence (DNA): TGTGCCAGCAGTTCCCGGACAGTTACTAACTATGGCTACACCTTC.

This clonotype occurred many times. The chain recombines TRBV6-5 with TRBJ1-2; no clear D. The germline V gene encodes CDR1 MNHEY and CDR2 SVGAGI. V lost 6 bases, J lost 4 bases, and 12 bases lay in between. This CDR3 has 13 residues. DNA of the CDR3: TGTGCCAGCAGGGCGCAGATACGCTATGGCTACACCTTC. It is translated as CASRAQIRYGYTF.

As DNA, the CDR3 is TGCGCCAGCAGCCAAAGCAGGGATCCACTTCAAGAGACCCAGTACTTC. It translates to CASSQSRDPLQETQYF. This sequence joins TRBV4-3 and TRBJ2-5; D might be TRBD1 (5 bases). This CDR3 comprises 16 residues. With 2 bases removed from V and 2 bases from J, the gap between germline ends came to 15 bases. CDR1 LGHNA and CDR2 YSLEER come from the germline V gene.

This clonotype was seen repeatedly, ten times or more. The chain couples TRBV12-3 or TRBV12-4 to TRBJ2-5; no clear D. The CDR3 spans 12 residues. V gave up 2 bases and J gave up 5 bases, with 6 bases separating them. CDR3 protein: CASSLSPETQYF. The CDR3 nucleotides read TGTGCCAGCAGTTTATCCCCGGAGACCCAGTACTTC.